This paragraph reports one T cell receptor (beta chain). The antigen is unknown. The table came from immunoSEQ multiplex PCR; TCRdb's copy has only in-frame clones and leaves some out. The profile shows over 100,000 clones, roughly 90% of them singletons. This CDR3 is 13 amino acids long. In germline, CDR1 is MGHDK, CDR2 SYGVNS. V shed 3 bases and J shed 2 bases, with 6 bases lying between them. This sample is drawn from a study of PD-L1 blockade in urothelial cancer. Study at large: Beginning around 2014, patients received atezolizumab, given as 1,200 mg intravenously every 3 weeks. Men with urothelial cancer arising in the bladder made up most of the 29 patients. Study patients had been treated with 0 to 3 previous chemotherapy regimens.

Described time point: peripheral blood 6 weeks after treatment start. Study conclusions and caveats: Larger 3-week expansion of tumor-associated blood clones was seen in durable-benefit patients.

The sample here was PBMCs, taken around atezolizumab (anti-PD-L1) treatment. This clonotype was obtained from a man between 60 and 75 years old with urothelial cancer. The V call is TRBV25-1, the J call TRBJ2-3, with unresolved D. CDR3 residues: CASSEVDTDTQYF. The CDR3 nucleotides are TGTGCCAGCAGTGAGGTAGACACAGATACGCAGTATTTT.